The 19 T cell receptor beta chains given below trace back to one sample, sequenced in a study of blood T cell repertoires in COVID-19. Clones were sequenced by immunoSEQ multiplex PCR, and TCRdb holds only the in-frame ones, with some missing. The sample includes some 240,000 clones, approximately 88% seen only once; the top ten take 2.5% to 4%. The specimen was PBMCs or T cells enriched from blood (not recorded which). All receptors derive from a woman between 40 and 50 years old who had been exposed to COVID-19.

The chain combines TRBV4-3 with TRBJ1-2; perhaps TRBD1 as D (6 bases). The CDR3 has 14 residues. Germline CDR1 reads LGHNA; CDR2 reads YSLEER. Trimming pared 1 base from V and 8 bases from J, leaving 14 bases between. CDR3 region: CASSQVSAGAGYTF. CDR3 coding DNA: TGCGCCAGCAGCCAAGTTTCGGCAGGGGCGGGCTACACCTTC.

Comment on this clone: The same CDR3 is also encoded by other DNA sequences in this sample. The rearrangement joins TRBV28 to TRBJ1-2, with 7 bases that match TRBD1. V shed 4 bases, J shed 4 bases, and the junction held 3 bases outside the gene matches. This CDR3 region has 13 residues. Germline-derived CDR1 and CDR2 are MDHEN and SYDVKM. In DNA, the CDR3 is TGTGCCAGCAGTTCAGGGGGTGGCTATGGCTACACCTTC. Translated: CASSSGGGYGYTF.

This chain links TRBV4-3 with TRBJ1-4, with a possible D match to TRBD1 (5 bases). Trimming took off 0 bases at V and 5 bases at J, with 10 bases between the two ends. The CDR3 has 15 residues. The germline V gene encodes CDR1 LGHNA and CDR2 YSLEER. CDR3 nucleotides: TGCGCCAGCAGCCAAGAACCAGGGCCGAATGAAAAACTGTTTTTT. Encoded protein: CASSQEPGPNEKLFF.

This clone came up a few times. The chain joins TRBV6-5 to TRBJ1-1; D possibly corresponds to TRBD1 (6 bases). The CDR3 is made up of 14 amino acids. Looked up from germline, CDR1 is MNHEY and CDR2 is SVGAGI. Trimming pared 5 bases from V and 6 bases from J, leaving 16 bases between. The chain's CDR3 is CASSNLRGSSEAFF. CDR3 nucleotides: TGTGCCAGCAGTAATCTGAGGGGGAGCTCTGAAGCTTTCTTT.

The genes are TRBV6-4 and TRBJ1-2; the match to TRBD1 covers 9 bases. Trimming removed 6 bases from V and 8 bases from J; junction bases left unmatched: 10. The CDR3 sequence is 14 residues long. Germline-derived CDR1 and CDR2 are MRHNA and SNTAGT. CDR3 bases: TGTGCCAGCAGCCCCCTTACAGGGGGCGGAGGCTACACCTTC. Its translation: CASSPLTGGGGYTF.

This clone was observed a few times. The chain links TRBV6-5 to TRBJ2-1; the D gene is possibly TRBD1 (6 bases). Germline assignment: CDR1 MNHEY and CDR2 SVGAGI. V was clipped by 0 bases and J by 10 bases, with 10 bases between them. The CDR3 contains 13 residues. The CDR3 loop reads CASSYSTGQEQFF. DNA of the CDR3: TGTGCCAGCAGTTACTCGACAGGACAGGAGCAGTTCTTC.

The rearrangement links TRBV18 to TRBJ2-1, with 11 positions matching TRBD2. Germline CDR1 KGHSH, CDR2 LQKENI. V lost 2 bases, J lost 2 bases, and 8 bases stayed unmatched. The CDR3 covers 18 residues. CDR3: CASSPSGLAGETYNEQFF. For the CDR3, the DNA is TGTGCCAGCTCACCATCCGGACTAGCGGGTGAAACCTACAATGAGCAGTTCTTC.

The CDR3 nucleotides are TGTGCCAGCAGACGGGACAAAAACAATGAGCAGTTCTTC. It encodes CASRRDKNNEQFF. The chain couples TRBV12-3 or TRBV12-4 to TRBJ2-1; D might be TRBD1 (6 bases). CDR3 size: 13 residues. Trimming stripped 6 bases from V and 5 bases from J, with 11 bases between.

The chain recombines TRBV6-2 or TRBV6-3 with TRBJ2-7; 7 bases map to TRBD1. CDR3 size: 16 residues. Germline CDR1 MNHEY, CDR2 SVGEGT. V trimming: 2 bases; J trimming: 3 bases; junction bases outside the gene matches: 10. The DNA of the CDR3 is TGTGCCAGCAGTTACCCGACAGGGTTAATTTACTACGAGCAGTACTTC. Translation gives CASSYPTGLIYYEQYF.

The chain joins TRBV27 to TRBJ1-5; 7 positions agree with TRBD1. Germline-derived CDR1 and CDR2 are MNHEY and SMNVEV (reference sequence). Trimming cost V 6 bases and J 3 bases; bases outside gene matches: 5. The CDR3 has 14 residues. CDR3 protein: CASRSTGVNQPQHF. DNA for the CDR3: TGTGCCAGCAGGTCAACAGGGGTCAATCAGCCCCAGCATTTT.

The chain combines TRBV24-1 with TRBJ2-1; weak D call: TRBD2 (5 bases). The germline V gene encodes CDR1 KGHDR and CDR2 SFDVKD. The ends were cut back, 1 base at V and 2 bases at J, with 11 bases in the middle. The CDR3 extends over 16 amino acids. This CDR3 is CATSDLRGSAYNEQFF. CDR3 sequence (DNA): TGTGCCACCAGTGATTTAAGAGGGAGTGCCTACAATGAGCAGTTCTTC.

This chain uses TRBV18 with TRBJ2-1, with no clear D. V shed 1 base and J shed 5 bases, with 6 bases lying between them. This CDR3 spans 13 amino acids. Per germline, CDR1 KGHSH and CDR2 LQKENI. CDR3 sequence reads: CASSPLSDNEQFF. Written as DNA, the CDR3 is TGTGCCAGCTCACCACTTTCCGACAATGAGCAGTTCTTC. The full variable domain, in which reference TRBV18 and TRBJ2-1 provide the parts outside the CDR3, is NAGVMQNPRHLVRRRGQEARLRCSPMKGHSHVYWYRQLPEEGLKFMVYLQKENIIDESGMPKERFSAEFPKEGPSILRIQQVVRGDSAAYFCASSPLSDNEQFFGPGTRLTVL.

This rearrangement joins TRBV21-1 to TRBJ2-2; TRBD2 is the table's D call, not checked against the DNA. TRBV21-1 counts as a pseudogene. This CDR3 is built from 15 residues. CDR3 sequence (DNA): TGTGCCAGCAGCAAAGCGCTAGGCAACACCGGGGAGCTGTTTTTT. This translates into CASSKALGNTGELFF.

V is TRBV5-6 and J is TRBJ1-5; possibly TRBD1 for D (5 bases). Germline values: CDR1 SGHDT, CDR2 YYEEEE. The V and J ends lost 0 bases and 3 bases respectively, with 10 bases between them. This CDR3 comprises 15 residues. The CDR3 loop reads CASSLAGRDNQPQHF. CDR3 DNA: TGTGCCAGCAGCTTGGCAGGGAGGGACAATCAGCCCCAGCATTTT.

The chain uses TRBV3-1 (or the pseudogene TRBV3-2) and TRBJ1-2; D might be TRBD1 (6 bases). Germline CDR1 is LGHDT and CDR2 is YNNKEL (reference sequence). V shed 3 bases and J shed 0 bases, with 8 bases lying between them. There are 14 residues in the CDR3. CDR3 amino acids: CASSQGASNYGYTF. CDR3 in DNA: TGTGCCAGCAGCCAGGGGGCCTCTAACTATGGCTACACCTTC.

The rearrangement uses TRBV6-2 or TRBV6-3 and TRBJ1-1, with D uncertain. V was shortened by 2 bases and J by 8 bases, with 9 bases between the two germline ends. CDR3 length: 12 residues. Germline CDR1 and CDR2: MNHEY and SVGEGT. Here the CDR3 reads CASSYDTGEAFF. For the CDR3, the DNA is TGTGCCAGCAGTTACGACACGGGAGAAGCTTTCTTT.

V is TRBV12-3 or TRBV12-4 and J is TRBJ1-2; 9 bases are a match to TRBD1. The CDR3 covers 13 residues. J was trimmed by 6 bases and V by 5 bases; bases with no gene match: 4. The CDR3 loop reads CASSRRQGDGYTF. The CDR3 bases are TGTGCCAGCAGTCGAAGACAGGGGGATGGCTACACCTTC.

The table lists this clone with a few counts. The CDR3 nucleotides are TGTGCCAGCAGCCCGAGCGGGGGAGATGGCTACACCTTC. Its translation is CASSPSGGDGYTF. The J gene is TRBJ1-2, the V gene TRBV7-9; tentative D call: TRBD1 (5 bases). V shed 5 bases and J shed 6 bases, with 13 bases lying between them. This CDR3 has 13 amino acids. The germline V gene has CDR1 SEHNR and CDR2 FQNEAQ (reference sequence). The complete variable domain, with remaining parts taken from reference TRBV7-9 and TRBJ1-2, reads DTGVSQNPRHKITKRGQNVTFRCDPISEHNRLYWYRQTLGQGPEFLTYFQNEAQLEKSRLLSDRFSAERPKGSFSTLEIQRTEQGDSAMYLCASSPSGGDGYTFGSGTRLTVV.

Here the CDR3 DNA reads TGTGCCAGCAGCTGGACTAGCGGGAGGGCCGGGGGCACAGATACGCAGTATTTT. This translates into CASSWTSGRAGGTDTQYF. The chain links TRBV6-2 or TRBV6-3 to TRBJ2-3, with TRBD2 matching 15 bases. This CDR3 spans 18 amino acids. CDR1 and CDR2 from the germline V gene are MNHEY and SVGEGT. V shed 6 bases, J shed 1 base, and the junction held 8 bases outside the gene matches.